Listed below are T cell receptor beta chains from one sample, sequenced in a study of T cells in localized non-small cell lung cancer. Data came from immunoSEQ multiplex PCR; TCRdb stores just in-frame clones and leaves some out. Of roughly 30,000 clones detected, 80% to 95% appear once; the ten largest clones hold over 25%. The sample was peripheral blood, taken before any cancer treatment. These receptors all stem from an older female donor with stage I lung adenocarcinoma. Each CDR3 is given with its conserved first and last residue. Fields, in order: V gene, J gene, D gene, clone size, CDR3 DNA, CDR3 protein. The D gene is left open where the match is weak. Size values are once, few and many counts, or a class for expanded clones, and some rows have none.

>TRBV19|TRBJ1-2|TRBD1|.
TGTGCCAGTAGTTTCGACCCGGACAGGGGGGTCTTTGGCTACACCTTC
CASSFDPDRGVFGYTF
>TRBV11-3|TRBJ2-5|.|.
TGTGCCAGCAGCTGGGGGCTGGGGGACGAGACCCAGTACTTC
CASSWGLGDETQYF
>TRBV18|TRBJ2-7|.|.
TGTGCCAGCTCACCAGGAGGGCACGAGCAGTACTTC
CASSPGGHEQYF
>TRBV28|TRBJ1-1|.|.
TGTGCCAGCAGTTTAGCAGGGCCGGGGGACACTGAAGCTTTCTTT
CASSLAGPGDTEAFF
>TRBV28|TRBJ2-7|.|.
TGTGCCAGCAGTTTATGGGCCTACGAGCAGTACTTC
CASSLWAYEQYF
>TRBV2|TRBJ1-4|.|once
TGTGCCAGCAGCCCACAGGGCTCTAATGAAAAACTGTTTTTT
CASSPQGSNEKLFF
>TRBV7-9|TRBJ2-3|.|.
TGTGCCAGCAGCGGTTCATGGAGGAGCACAGATACGCAGTATTTT
CASSGSWRSTDTQYF
>TRBV10-3|TRBJ1-4|.|.
TGTGCCATCCGGGCGGAAGAAAAACTGTTTTTT
CAIRAEEKLFF
>TRBV14|TRBJ2-2|.|.
TGTGCCAGCAGCCAGGGCCTCGCGGTTAACGCCGGGGAGCTGTTTTTT
CASSQGLAVNAGELFF
>TRBV2|TRBJ1-3|TRBD1|.
TGTGCCAGCAGTCCAGACAGGGGCCTCGGAAACACCATATATTTT
CASSPDRGLGNTIYF
>TRBV5-8|TRBJ2-7|TRBD1|.
TGTGCCAGCAGCTTGAGGGACAGCTACGAGCAGTACTTC
CASSLRDSYEQYF
>TRBV2|TRBJ2-6|.|.
TGTGCCAGCAGAAGACCCTCTGGGGCCAACGTCCTGACTTTC
CASRRPSGANVLTF
>TRBV7-8|TRBJ2-5|TRBD2|.
TGTGCCAGCAGCCGACTCGTGGGGGGGGGTAAAGAGACCCAGTACTTC
CASSRLVGGGKETQYF
>TRBV6-1|TRBJ2-1|.|.
TGTGCCAGCAGTGATTTGCCTAAAGAGCAGTTCTTC
CASSDLPKEQFF
>TRBV6-1|TRBJ1-1|.|once
TGTGCCAGCAGTGACGGGACGTTTGCGCACACTGAAGCTTTCTTT
CASSDGTFAHTEAFF
>TRBV4-1|TRBJ1-5|.|.
TGCGCCAGCAGCCAAAAACCAACAGGGACGGACTTGGGCAATCAGCCCCAGCATTTT
CASSQKPTGTDLGNQPQHF
>TRBV5-4|TRBJ1-3|.|once
TGTGCCAGCAGTCGAGGGGTTGCTGGAAACACCATATATTTT
CASSRGVAGNTIYF
>TRBV5-1|TRBJ2-3|.|.
TGCGCCAGCAGCTTGGGTGCGGATACGCAGTATTTT
CASSLGADTQYF
>TRBV6-5|TRBJ1-1|.|once
TGTGCCAGCAGTTGGATTAGCGAGTCCACTGAAGCTTTCTTT
CASSWISESTEAFF
>TRBV11-2|TRBJ2-3|.|.
TGTGCCAGCAGTCCCGATGGGCGGCCTGGTGGTACGCAGTATTTT
CASSPDGRPGGTQYF
>TRBV28|TRBJ1-2|.|.
TGTGCCAGCAGTTTTGGCCAGTACTATGGCTACACCTTC
CASSFGQYYGYTF
>TRBV18|TRBJ1-1|.|.
TGTGCCAGCCGGCGGGGGGCTGGGTTAGACACTGAAGCTTTCTTT
CASRRGAGLDTEAFF
>TRBV5-1|TRBJ2-5|TRBD1|.
TGCGCCAGCAGCTTACAGGGGGAAGAGACCCAGTACTTC
CASSLQGEETQYF
>TRBV5-6|TRBJ2-5|TRBD1|.
TGTGCCAGCAGCTCCATGGGACAGAGACAAGAGACCCAGTACTTC
CASSSMGQRQETQYF
>TRBV28|TRBJ1-1|.|once
TGTGCCAGCAGTAGTAACACTGAAGCTTTCTTT
CASSSNTEAFF
>TRBV7-7|TRBJ2-2|.|once
TGTGCCAGCAGCCGAGGACCTCTGGGGACCGGGGAGCTGTTTTTT
CASSRGPLGTGELFF
>TRBV27|TRBJ2-7|TRBD2|.
TGTGCCAGCAGTTACGGCGGGGGACTTACGAAGCAGTACTTC
CASSYGGGLTKQYF
>TRBV5-6|TRBJ2-3|TRBD1|.
TGTGCCAGCAACTCCGGGACAGTCAGGATAGATACGCAGTATTTT
CASNSGTVRIDTQYF
>TRBV2|TRBJ2-7|TRBD2|.
TGTGCCAGCAGGGAGGGACTAGCGGGACCCTACGAGCAGTACTTC
CASREGLAGPYEQYF
>TRBV11-2|TRBJ2-3|.|.
TGTGCCAGCAGCTTATACGTGACTAGCACAGATACGCAGTATTTT
CASSLYVTSTDTQYF
>TRBV30|TRBJ2-5|TRBD2|.
TGTGCCTGGAGTGCACCGGGAGGGTCTCAAGAGACCCAGTACTTC
CAWSAPGGSQETQYF
>TRBV7-7|TRBJ2-5|TRBD2|.
TGTGCCAGCAGCTTGGGACTAGCAGGGGAGACCCAGTACTTC
CASSLGLAGETQYF
>TRBV4-1|TRBJ1-4|.|.
TGCGCCAGCACTCGGGGTCTTGCAACTAATGAAAAACTGTTTTTT
CASTRGLATNEKLFF
>TRBV18|TRBJ1-5|.|.
TGTGCCAGCTCACCCCCGAATCAGCCCCAGCATTTT
CASSPPNQPQHF
>TRBV4-1|TRBJ1-2|.|.
TGCGCCAGCAGCCTTGGGGGGTCGAGGGACTATGGCTACACCTTC
CASSLGGSRDYGYTF
>TRBV28|TRBJ2-7|.|.
TGTGCCAGCAGCCTGACAGCGTGGGAGCAGTACTTC
CASSLTAWEQYF
>TRBV28|TRBJ1-2|.|.
TGTGCCAGCAGTGGGGGAGGATATGGCTACACCTTC
CASSGGGYGYTF
>TRBV11-1|TRBJ2-3|.|.
TGTGCCAGCAGAGAAGGAGCGGACAGATTTACAGATACGCAGTATTTT
CASREGADRFTDTQYF
>TRBV28|TRBJ1-2|.|few
TGTGCCAGCAGACAAACAGGGTCAGGCTACACCTTC
CASRQTGSGYTF
>TRBV9|TRBJ2-2|.|.
TGTGCCAGCAGCGTAGCGGGGACCCCGAGCACCGGGGAGCTGTTTTTT
CASSVAGTPSTGELFF
>TRBV10-3|TRBJ2-7|.|.
TGTGCCACCAAATGGGGCAGGGTCGACGAGCAGTACTTC
CATKWGRVDEQYF
>TRBV19|TRBJ2-6|TRBD1|.
TGTGCCAGTAGTAGGGACAGGGGTGTCGGTGGGGCCAACGTCCTGACTTTC
CASSRDRGVGGANVLTF
>TRBV28|TRBJ1-2|.|.
TGTGCCAGCAGTTTATCCAACACCGATGGCTACACCTTC
CASSLSNTDGYTF
>TRBV7-2|TRBJ1-1|TRBD1|once
TGTGCCAGCTTACCTACCGGGACAGTGAACACTGAAGCTTTCTTT
CASLPTGTVNTEAFF
>TRBV11-2|TRBJ2-7|.|.
TGTGCCAGCAGCTTAGTAGCGGACGAGCAGTACTTC
CASSLVADEQYF
>TRBV29-1|TRBJ1-5|.|.
TGCAGCGTCGGTACGGGACGCCCCCCTCAGCCCCAGCATTTT
CSVGTGRPPQPQHF
>TRBV10-3|TRBJ1-4|TRBD1|.
TGTGCCATCAGTCGGGACAGCATTAATGAAAAACTGTTTTTT
CAISRDSINEKLFF
>TRBV28|TRBJ1-4|.|.
TGTGCCAGCAGCCTACTCCTATCTGAAAAACTGTTTTTT
CASSLLLSEKLFF